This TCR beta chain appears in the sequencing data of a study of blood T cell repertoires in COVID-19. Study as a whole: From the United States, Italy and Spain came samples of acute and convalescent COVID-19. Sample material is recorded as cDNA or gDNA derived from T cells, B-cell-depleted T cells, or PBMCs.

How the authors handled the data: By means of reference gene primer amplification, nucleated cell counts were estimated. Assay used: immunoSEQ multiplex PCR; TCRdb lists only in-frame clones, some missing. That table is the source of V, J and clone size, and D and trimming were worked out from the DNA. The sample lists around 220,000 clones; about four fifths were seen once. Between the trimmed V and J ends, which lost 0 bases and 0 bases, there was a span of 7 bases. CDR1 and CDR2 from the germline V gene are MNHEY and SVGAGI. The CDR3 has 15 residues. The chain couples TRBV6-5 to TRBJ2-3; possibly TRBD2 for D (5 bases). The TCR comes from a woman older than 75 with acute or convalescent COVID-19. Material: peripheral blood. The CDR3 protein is CASSYSEGSTDTQYF. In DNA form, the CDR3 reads TGTGCCAGCAGTTACTCTGAGGGTAGCACAGATACGCAGTATTTT.